A single sample is the source of the 12 T cell receptor beta chains below, sequenced in a study of T cell responses to AZD1222 COVID-19 vaccine. Measured with immunoSEQ multiplex PCR; TCRdb has only the in-frame clones, and not every one. Among 140,000 or so clones, more than 70% were seen once, and the ten largest hold roughly 5.1%. The material sequenced was peripheral blood, taken 28 days after the second AZD1222 dose. These receptors all come from an adult who received the AZD1222 COVID-19 vaccine.

This chain joins TRBV3-1 (or the pseudogene TRBV3-2) and TRBJ2-7; D unclear. Germline CDR1 LGHDT, CDR2 YNNKEL (reference sequence). The CDR3 is 13 amino acids. Trimming cost V 1 base and J 3 bases, with 7 bases left between them. The CDR3 is CASSQATNYEQYF. The CDR3, as DNA: TGTGCCAGCAGCCAAGCTACCAACTACGAGCAGTACTTC.

This chain joins TRBV4-1 and TRBJ1-2; 7 bases map to TRBD1. The ends lost 4 bases at V and 4 bases at J; junction bases unmatched: 9. The CDR3 runs 15 residues. Germline CDR1 MGHRA, CDR2 YSYEKL. The CDR3, as DNA: TGCGCCAGCAGCCCTGCGGGGGACAGCCTCTATGGCTACACCTTC. Amino acid sequence: CASSPAGDSLYGYTF.

CDR3 DNA sequence: TGCGCCAGCAGCCAAGAACCCCCAGGTAGCGGGGAGCTGTTTTTT. Translated, it gives CASSQEPPGSGELFF. The chain links TRBV4-1 to TRBJ2-2; no definite D call. CDR1 is MGHRA and CDR2 is YSYEKL in the germline V gene. Trimming removed 0 bases at V and 7 bases at J, with 12 bases between. This CDR3 is built from 15 residues.

The CDR3 nucleotides are TGCAGCGCCCCACGACTAGCGGGAGGGCGAGATACGCAGTATTTT. This sequence encodes CSAPRLAGGRDTQYF. V usage is TRBV29-1 and J usage is TRBJ2-3; 14 bases match TRBD2. The CDR3 covers 15 residues. Germline CDR1 reads SQVTM; CDR2 reads ANQGSEA. J was trimmed by 5 bases and V by 7 bases; bases with no gene match: 8.

This clone was seen just once. The CDR3 is CASRRKDRWSNQPQHF. As DNA, the CDR3 is TGTGCCAGCAGAAGGAAGGACAGGTGGAGCAATCAGCCCCAGCATTTT. J is TRBJ1-5 and V is TRBV21-1; the table's D gene call, TRBD1, was not cross checked with the DNA. TRBV21-1 is given as a pseudogene. There are 16 residues in the CDR3.

This clone has a handful of counts. The chain carries TRBV7-8 and TRBJ2-7; TRBD2 matches 10 bases. Per the germline V gene, CDR1 is SGHVS and CDR2 is FQNEAQ. Trimming cost V 2 bases and J 0 bases; bases outside gene matches: 10. CDR3 length: 18 residues. The CDR3 protein is CASSLPRRLAGASYEQYF. CDR3 sequence (DNA): TGTGCCAGCAGCTTACCCCGTAGGCTAGCGGGGGCCTCCTACGAGCAGTACTTC.

This clone appeared a single time. The chain joins TRBV10-2 to TRBJ1-1; D unresolved. The CDR3 spans 14 residues. The V gene lost 10 bases and the J gene lost 0 bases, with 15 bases spanning the gap. Germline V gives CDR1 WSHSY, CDR2 SAAADI. CDR3 sequence reads: CATREGGMNTEAFF. DNA for the CDR3: TGCGCCACCCGGGAGGGAGGGATGAACACTGAAGCTTTCTTT.

This chain uses TRBV30 with TRBJ1-1; 10 nucleotides agree with TRBD1. Per germline, CDR1 GTSNPN and CDR2 SVGIG (reference sequence). V was pared by 4 bases and J by 1 base, with 6 bases of the junction left unmatched. This CDR3 has 15 residues. CDR3 residues: CAWNGQGVGNTEAFF. CDR3 bases: TGTGCCTGGAACGGACAGGGGGTAGGGAACACTGAAGCTTTCTTT.

The chain employs TRBV27 and TRBJ1-6; D may be TRBD1 (5 bases). Trimming stripped 1 base from V and 9 bases from J, with 13 bases between. CDR3 length: 15 amino acids. Germline CDR1 reads MNHEY; CDR2 reads SMNVEV (reference sequence). The CDR3: CASSLYQGGFSPLHF. CDR3 sequence (DNA): TGTGCCAGCAGTTTATATCAGGGTGGGTTTTCACCCCTCCACTTT.

The chain links TRBV6-5 to TRBJ1-2; weak D call: TRBD1 (6 bases). The germline CDR1 and CDR2 sequences are MNHEY and SVGAGI. V lost 7 bases and J lost 10, with 19 bases in between. CDR3 length: 13 residues. This chain's CDR3 is CASKHRAEDAYTF. CDR3 bases: TGTGCCAGCAAACACAGGGCCGAAGATGCCTACACCTTC.

This chain uses TRBV29-1 with TRBJ2-3; D is uncertain. In germline, CDR1 is SQVTM, CDR2 ANQGSEA. The CDR3 covers 14 residues. The V gene lost 2 bases and the J gene lost 2 bases, with 11 bases spanning the gap. Here the CDR3 DNA reads TGCAGCGTTGAAAGGTTCATAAACACAGATACGCAGTATTTT. Translation gives CSVERFINTDTQYF.

In this sample, this clone turned up a few times. The chain uses TRBV6-5 and TRBJ1-2; TRBD1 might be the D (5 bases). Germline CDR1 reads MNHEY; CDR2 reads SVGAGI. V lost 8 bases and J lost 6, with 13 bases in between. The CDR3 spans 12 residues. CDR3 DNA: TGTGCCAGCGGGGGACGACAGAATGGCTACACCTTC. This sequence encodes CASGGRQNGYTF.